This record looks at one TCR beta chain sequence and its context. The data were produced by immunoSEQ multiplex PCR, yet TCRdb's version contains in-frame clones alone and is incomplete. This sample has about 200,000 clones; roughly 90% occur once, and the top ten carry about 4.5%. The CDR3 has 17 amino acids. Per germline, CDR1 SGHTA and CDR2 FQGNSA. V lost 1 base, J lost 7 bases, and 17 bases lay in between. The data were obtained in a study of blood T cell repertoires in COVID-19. Study context: Sites across the United States, Italy and Spain contributed samples from acute and convalescent COVID-19.

Participants, about 18 to 90 years old, spanned fewer than 25 US areas. Participants reported their clinical history, and cohort assignment relied on those reports. Before they entered the study, exposed participants had met a COVID-19 case within 2 weeks. Material: PBMCs or T cells enriched from blood (not recorded which). The receptor's source is a woman aged 30 to 39 who had been exposed to COVID-19. The chain employs TRBV7-2 and TRBJ1-6; D is unresolved. The chain's CDR3 is CASSLEGRGGWNSPLHF. The CDR3 DNA reads as TGTGCCAGCAGCTTAGAAGGGAGAGGAGGATGGAATTCACCCCTCCACTTT.